The T cell receptor beta chain under discussion was sequenced for a study of T cell responses to AZD1222 COVID-19 vaccine. Comment on this clone: What it binds is not known.

This CDR3 has 16 amino acids. J lost 7 bases, V lost 0 bases, and 8 bases had no gene match. Germline V CDR1 and CDR2: SGDLS, YYNGEE. Study observations and caveats: The sample set comprised mostly white British donors with more females, and clonal diversity was possibly underestimated. Increased Spike-specific TCR breadth and depth were observed after two AZD1222 doses. Distributed over spike, vaccine-associated CD4 TCRs predominated at 160-218 and 743-854.

The table came from immunoSEQ multiplex PCR; TCRdb's copy has only in-frame clones and leaves some out. This sample has roughly 30,000 clones; around three quarters occur once, and the top ten carry around 4%. The sequence was collected from an adult who received the AZD1222 COVID-19 vaccine. The sequencing here drew on peripheral blood, taken 28 days after the second AZD1222 dose. The V and J genes are TRBV9 and TRBJ1-4; 8 positions match TRBD1. The CDR3 region is CASSVGPQGGSEKLFF. The CDR3 nucleotides read TGTGCCAGCAGCGTAGGCCCACAGGGGGGAAGTGAAAAACTGTTTTTT.